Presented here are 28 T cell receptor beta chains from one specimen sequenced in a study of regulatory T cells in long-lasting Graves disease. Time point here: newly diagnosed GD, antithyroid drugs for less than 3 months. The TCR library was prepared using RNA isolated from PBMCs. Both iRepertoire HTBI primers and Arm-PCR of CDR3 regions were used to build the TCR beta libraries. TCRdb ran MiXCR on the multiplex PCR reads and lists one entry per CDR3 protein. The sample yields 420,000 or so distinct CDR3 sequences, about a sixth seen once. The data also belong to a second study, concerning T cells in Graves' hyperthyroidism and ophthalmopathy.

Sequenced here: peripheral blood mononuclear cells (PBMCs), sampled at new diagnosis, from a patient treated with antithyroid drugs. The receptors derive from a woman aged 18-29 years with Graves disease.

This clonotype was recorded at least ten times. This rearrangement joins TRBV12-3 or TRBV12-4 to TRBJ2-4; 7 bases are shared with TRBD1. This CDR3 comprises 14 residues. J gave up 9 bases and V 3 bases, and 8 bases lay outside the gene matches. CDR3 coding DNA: TGTGCCAGCAGTTTTACGACAGGGTTGAGCATTCAGTACTTC. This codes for CASSFTTGLSIQYF.

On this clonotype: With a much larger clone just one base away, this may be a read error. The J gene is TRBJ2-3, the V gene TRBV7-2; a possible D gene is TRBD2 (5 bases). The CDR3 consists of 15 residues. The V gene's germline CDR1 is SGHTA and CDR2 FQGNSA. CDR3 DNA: TGTGTCAGCAGCTGGCGCGGAGCGGTGCCAGATACGCAGTATTTT. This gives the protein CVSSWRGAVPDTQYF.

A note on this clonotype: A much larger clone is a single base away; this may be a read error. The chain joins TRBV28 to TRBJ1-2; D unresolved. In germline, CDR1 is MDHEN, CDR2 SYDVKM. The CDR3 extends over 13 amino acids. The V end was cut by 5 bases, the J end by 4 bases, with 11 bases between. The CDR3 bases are TGTGCCAGCAGTGGGGTGAACGGCTATGGCTACACCTTC. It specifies CASSGVNGYGYTF.

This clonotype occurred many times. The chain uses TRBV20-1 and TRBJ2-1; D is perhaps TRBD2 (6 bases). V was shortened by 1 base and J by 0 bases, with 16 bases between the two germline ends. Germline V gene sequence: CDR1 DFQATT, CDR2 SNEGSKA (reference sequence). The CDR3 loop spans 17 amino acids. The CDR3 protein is CSARVVGAGPSYNEQFF. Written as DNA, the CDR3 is TGCAGTGCTAGAGTGGTCGGAGCGGGCCCCTCCTACAATGAGCAGTTCTTC.

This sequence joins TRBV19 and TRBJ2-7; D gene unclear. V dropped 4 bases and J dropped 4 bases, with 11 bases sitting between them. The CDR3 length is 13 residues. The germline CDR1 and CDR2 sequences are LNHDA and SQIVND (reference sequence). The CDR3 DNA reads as TGTGCCAGTAGTACGTCACTCCTGTACGAGCAGTACTTC. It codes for CASSTSLLYEQYF. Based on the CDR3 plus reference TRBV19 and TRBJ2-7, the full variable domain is DGGITQSPKYLFRKEGQNVTLSCEQNLNHDAMYWYRQDPGQGLRLIYYSQIVNDFQKGDIAEGYSVSREKKESFPLTVTSAQKNPTAFYLCASSTSLLYEQYFGPGTRLTVT.

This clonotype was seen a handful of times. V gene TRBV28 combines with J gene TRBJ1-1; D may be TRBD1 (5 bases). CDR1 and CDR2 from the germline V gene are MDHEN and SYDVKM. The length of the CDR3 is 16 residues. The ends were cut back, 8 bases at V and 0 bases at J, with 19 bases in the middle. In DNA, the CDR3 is TGTGCCAGCGGGATGACAGCCAGTGGGATGAACACTGAAGCTTTCTTT. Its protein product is CASGMTASGMNTEAFF.

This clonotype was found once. For the CDR3, the DNA is TGTGCCAGCACTAAGGACGGGAAACTCTCCTACGAGCAGTACTTC. Protein sequence: CASTKDGKLSYEQYF. The chain combines TRBV2 with TRBJ2-3, with D perhaps TRBD2 (5 bases). The last part of the DNA fits TRBJ2-7 better; the J call may be wrong. The germline CDR1 and CDR2 sequences are SNHLY and FYNNEI. The CDR3 has 15 residues.

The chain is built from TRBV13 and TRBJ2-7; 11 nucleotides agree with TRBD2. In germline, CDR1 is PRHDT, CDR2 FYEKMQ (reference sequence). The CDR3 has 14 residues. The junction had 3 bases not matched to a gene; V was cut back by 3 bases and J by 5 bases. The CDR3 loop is CASSLTSGANEQYF. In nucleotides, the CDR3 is TGTGCCAGCAGCTTGACTAGCGGGGCCAACGAGCAGTACTTC.

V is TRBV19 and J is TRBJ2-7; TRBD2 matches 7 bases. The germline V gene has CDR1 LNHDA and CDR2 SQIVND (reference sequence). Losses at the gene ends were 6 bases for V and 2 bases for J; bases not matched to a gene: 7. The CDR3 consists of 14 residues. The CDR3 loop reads CASSPGLEAYEQYF. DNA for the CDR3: TGTGCCAGTAGCCCTGGACTAGAAGCCTACGAGCAGTACTTC.

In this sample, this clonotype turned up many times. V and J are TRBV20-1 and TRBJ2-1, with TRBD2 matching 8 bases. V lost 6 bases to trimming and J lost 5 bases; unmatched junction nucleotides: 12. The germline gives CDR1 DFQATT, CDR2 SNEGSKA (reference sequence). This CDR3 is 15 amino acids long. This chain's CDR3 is CSAASSGRPHNEQFF. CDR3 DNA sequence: TGCAGTGCGGCCTCCAGCGGGAGACCTCACAATGAGCAGTTCTTC.

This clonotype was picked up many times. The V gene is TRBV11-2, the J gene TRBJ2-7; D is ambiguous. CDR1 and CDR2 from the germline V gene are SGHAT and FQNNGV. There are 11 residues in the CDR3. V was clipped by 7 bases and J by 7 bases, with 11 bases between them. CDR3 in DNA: TGTGCCAGCACCCCGGACCGGGAGCAGTACTTC. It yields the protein CASTPDREQYF.

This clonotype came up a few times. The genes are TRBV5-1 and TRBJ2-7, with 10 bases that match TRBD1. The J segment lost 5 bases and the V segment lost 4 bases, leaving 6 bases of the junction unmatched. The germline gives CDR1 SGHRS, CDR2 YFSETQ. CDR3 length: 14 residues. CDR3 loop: CASSRGTGEHEQYF. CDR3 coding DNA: TGCGCCAGCAGCAGAGGGACAGGGGAGCACGAGCAGTACTTC.

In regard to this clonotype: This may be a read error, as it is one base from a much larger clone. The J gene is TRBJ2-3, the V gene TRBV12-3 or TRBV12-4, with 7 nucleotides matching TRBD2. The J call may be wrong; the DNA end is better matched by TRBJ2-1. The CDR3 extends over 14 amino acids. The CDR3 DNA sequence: TGTGCCAGCAGCTTTCCAGGACTAGGAAATGGGCAGTTCTTC. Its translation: CASSFPGLGNGQFF.

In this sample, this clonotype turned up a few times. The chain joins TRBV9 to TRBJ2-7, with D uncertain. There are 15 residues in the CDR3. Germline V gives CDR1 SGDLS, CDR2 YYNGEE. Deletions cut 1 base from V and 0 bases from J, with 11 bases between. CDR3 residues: CASSVRAEGSYEQYF. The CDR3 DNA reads TGTGCCAGCAGCGTACGCGCGGAAGGCTCCTACGAGCAGTACTTC.

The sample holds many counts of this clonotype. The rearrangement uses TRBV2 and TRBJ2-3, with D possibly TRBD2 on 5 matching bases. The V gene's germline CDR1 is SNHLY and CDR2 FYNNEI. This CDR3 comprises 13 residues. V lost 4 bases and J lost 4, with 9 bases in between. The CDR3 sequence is CASSVERADTQYF. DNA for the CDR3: TGTGCCAGCAGTGTTGAGAGGGCAGATACGCAGTATTTT.

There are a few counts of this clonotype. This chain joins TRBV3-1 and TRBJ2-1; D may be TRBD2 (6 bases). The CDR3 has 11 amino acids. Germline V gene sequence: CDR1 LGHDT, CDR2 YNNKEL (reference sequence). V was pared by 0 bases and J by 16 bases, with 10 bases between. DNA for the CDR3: TGTGCCAGCAGCCAAGACTCGACTAGATTCTTC. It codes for CASSQDSTRFF.

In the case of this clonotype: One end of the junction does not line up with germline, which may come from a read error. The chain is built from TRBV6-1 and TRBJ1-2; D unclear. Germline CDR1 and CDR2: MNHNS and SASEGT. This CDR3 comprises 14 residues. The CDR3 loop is CVSPGLRVRYGYTF. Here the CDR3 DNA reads TGTGTCAGCCCCGGTCTAAGAGTCCGCTATGGCTACACCTTC.

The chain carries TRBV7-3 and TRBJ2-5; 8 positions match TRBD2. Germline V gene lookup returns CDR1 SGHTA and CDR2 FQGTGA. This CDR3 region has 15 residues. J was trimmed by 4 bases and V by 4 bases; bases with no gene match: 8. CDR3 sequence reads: CASSSTGGRGETQYF. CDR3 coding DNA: TGTGCCAGCAGCTCTACGGGGGGGCGCGGAGAGACCCAGTACTTC.

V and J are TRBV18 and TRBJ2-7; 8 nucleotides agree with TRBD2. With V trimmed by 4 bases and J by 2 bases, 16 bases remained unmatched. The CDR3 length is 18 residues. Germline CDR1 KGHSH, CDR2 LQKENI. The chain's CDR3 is CASSLHGGAGILTYEQYF. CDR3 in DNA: TGTGCCAGCTCACTACACGGGGGGGCAGGCATACTTACCTACGAGCAGTACTTC.

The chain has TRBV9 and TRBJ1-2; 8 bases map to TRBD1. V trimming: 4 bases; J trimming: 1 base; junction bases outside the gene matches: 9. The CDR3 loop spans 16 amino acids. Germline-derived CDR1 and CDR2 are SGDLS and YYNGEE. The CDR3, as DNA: TGTGCCAGCAGCCGGGACAGGAGATCTAGTAACTATGGCTACACCTTC. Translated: CASSRDRRSSNYGYTF.

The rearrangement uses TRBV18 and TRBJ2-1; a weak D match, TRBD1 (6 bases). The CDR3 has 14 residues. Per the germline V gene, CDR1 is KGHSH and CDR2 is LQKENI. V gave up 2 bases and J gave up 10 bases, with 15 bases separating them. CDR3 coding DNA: TGTGCCAGCTCACCATCGGCAGGGGCTTACGAGCAGTTCTTC. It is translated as CASSPSAGAYEQFF.

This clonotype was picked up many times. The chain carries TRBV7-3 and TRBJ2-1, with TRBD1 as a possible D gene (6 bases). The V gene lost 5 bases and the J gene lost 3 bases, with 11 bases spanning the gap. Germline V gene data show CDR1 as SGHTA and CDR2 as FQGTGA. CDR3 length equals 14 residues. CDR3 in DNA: TGTGCCAGCAGCGTGGGGGCCGTCTACAATGAGCAGTTCTTC. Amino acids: CASSVGAVYNEQFF. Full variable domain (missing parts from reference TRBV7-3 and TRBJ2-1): GAGVSQTPSNKVTEKGKYVELRCDPISGHTALYWYRQSLGQGPEFLIYFQGTGAADDSGLPNDRFFAVRPEGSVSTLKIQRTERGDSAVYLCASSVGAVYNEQFFGPGTRLTVL.

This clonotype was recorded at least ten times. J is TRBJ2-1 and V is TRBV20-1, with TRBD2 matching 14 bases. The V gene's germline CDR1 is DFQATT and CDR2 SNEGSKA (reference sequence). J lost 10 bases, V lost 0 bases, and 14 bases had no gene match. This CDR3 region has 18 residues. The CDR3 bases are TGCAGTGCTAGAGATCCCAGGTTGACTAGCGGGAGGGCCGGGGAGCAGTTCTTC. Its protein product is CSARDPRLTSGRAGEQFF.

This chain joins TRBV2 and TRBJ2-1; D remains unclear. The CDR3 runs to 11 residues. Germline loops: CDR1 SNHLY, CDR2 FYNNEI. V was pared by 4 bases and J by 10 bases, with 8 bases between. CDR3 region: CASSVLIEQFF. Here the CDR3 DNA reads TGTGCCAGCAGTGTGTTGATCGAGCAGTTCTTC.

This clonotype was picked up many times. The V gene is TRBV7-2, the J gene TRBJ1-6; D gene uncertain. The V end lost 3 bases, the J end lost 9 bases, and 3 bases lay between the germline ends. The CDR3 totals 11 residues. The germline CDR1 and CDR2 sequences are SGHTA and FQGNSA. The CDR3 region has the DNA TGTGCCAGCAGCTTCAGTTCACCCCTCCACTTT. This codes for CASSFSSPLHF. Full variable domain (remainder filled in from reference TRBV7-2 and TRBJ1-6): GAGVSQSPSNKVTEKGKDVELRCDPISGHTALYWYRQSLGQGLEFLIYFQGNSAPDKSGLPSDRFSAERTGGSVSTLTIQRTQQEDSAVYLCASSFSSPLHFGNGTRLTVT.

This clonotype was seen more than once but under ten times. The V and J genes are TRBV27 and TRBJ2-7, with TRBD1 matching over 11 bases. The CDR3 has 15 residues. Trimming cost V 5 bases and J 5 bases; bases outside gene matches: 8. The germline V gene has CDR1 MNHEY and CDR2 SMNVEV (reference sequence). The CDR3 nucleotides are TGTGCCAGCAGTGTACTAAGGACAGGGGGCGACGAGCAGTACTTC. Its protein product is CASSVLRTGGDEQYF.

The CDR3 nucleotides are TGTGCCAGCAGTTACTCCGGGACAGTGGACTATGGCTACACCTTC. Translated, it gives CASSYSGTVDYGYTF. This chain joins TRBV6-5 and TRBJ1-2, with TRBD1 matching over 7 bases. This CDR3 comprises 15 residues. Germline V CDR1 and CDR2: MNHEY, SVGAGI. Trimming removed 0 bases from V and 3 bases from J; junction bases left unmatched: 4.

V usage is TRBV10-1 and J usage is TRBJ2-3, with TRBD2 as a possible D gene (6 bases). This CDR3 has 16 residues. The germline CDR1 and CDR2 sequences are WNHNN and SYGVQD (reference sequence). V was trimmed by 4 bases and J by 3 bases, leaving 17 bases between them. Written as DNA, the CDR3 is TGCGCCAGCAGTGCGGACTGGGAGGTGGCGACAGATACGCAGTATTTT. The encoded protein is CASSADWEVATDTQYF.